This TCR beta chain emerged from a study of control samples from healthy donors and cancer patients. Generated by immunoSEQ multiplex PCR, the TCRdb table keeps only in-frame clones and is missing some. The sample records some 160,000 clones, 90% to 95% being singletons. The CDR3 is made up of 13 amino acids. Trimming took off 6 bases at V and 0 bases at J, with 9 bases between the two ends. The source of this sequence is a woman in her 30s in good health. The chain carries TRBV12-3 or TRBV12-4 and TRBJ2-7; either TRBD1 or TRBD2 may supply D (5 bases each). The source material was blood. CDR3 coding DNA: TGTGCCAGCAGCGCAGGGAGCTCCTACGAGCAGTACTTC. This gives the protein CASSAGSSYEQYF.